This T cell receptor (beta chain) was identified during a study of OX40 agonist ivuxolimab in advanced cancers. Overall study results and limits: Researchers did not establish what antigens the expanded peripheral T cells target.

The CDR3 sequence is 16 residues long. V gave up 1 base and J gave up 4 bases; unmatched junction bases: 8. CDR1 is SGHRS, CDR2 YFSETQ, per germline. About this clone: Its antigen is unknown.

Measured with immunoSEQ multiplex PCR; TCRdb has only the in-frame clones, and not every one. The sample lists 50,000 to 80,000 clones; roughly 86% were seen once. The clonotype was recovered from an adult with an advanced solid tumor such as melanoma, head and neck, liver or kidney cancer. Sequences were derived from CD4+ or CD8+ T cells sorted from blood, sampled in a trial of the OX40 agonist ivuxolimab. V is TRBV5-1 and J is TRBJ2-5; 9 positions match TRBD2. The CDR3 region is CASSLTSGQRGETQYF. The CDR3 DNA is TGCGCCAGCAGCTTGACTAGCGGGCAACGAGGAGAGACCCAGTACTTC.